This record concerns one T cell receptor (beta chain) sequence. Repertoires were generated with immunoSEQ multiplex PCR, while TCRdb's copy carries only in-frame clones and drops some. The table records around 460,000 clones, around 90% of them present only once. A Seattle source enrolled patients during active infection and followed them longitudinally. This specimen comes from a study of blood T cell repertoires in COVID-19. About the study: COVID-19 samples, acute and convalescent, were from the United States, Italy and Spain. PBMCs, B-cell-depleted T cells, or T cells were the source of the cDNA or gDNA that made up the material.

The CDR3 extends over 13 amino acids. Per the germline V gene, CDR1 is LNHNV and CDR2 is YYDKDF (reference sequence). V was cut by 1 base and J by 6 bases, with 7 bases left in between. Sequenced sample: peripheral blood. This TCR derives from a man in his late teens or twenties with COVID-19, enrolled during active disease. This chain uses TRBV15 with TRBJ2-1; TRBD2 is a possible D gene (5 bases). The CDR3 region has the DNA TGTGCCACCAGCAGAGCGCTAGCCAATGAGCAGTTCTTC. Protein: CATSRALANEQFF.